The source of this T cell receptor (beta chain) is a study of T cells in Graves' hyperthyroidism and ophthalmopathy. This clonotype was observed many times. Its antigen is undetermined. General observations from the study: Appearing also in blood were most of the thyroid clonotypes expanded above 0.001.

From RNA transcripts, TCR beta CDR3 regions were amplified. The HTBI primer set was used in a first-round RT-PCR of the TCR CDR3. A single record per CDR3 protein comes from TCRdb applying MiXCR to the multiplex PCR reads. The sample includes around 520,000 distinct CDR3 sequences, 12% to 15% of them seen just once. Exclusion criteria comprised uncontrolled infection, other autoimmune disease, pregnancy or lactation. V was clipped by 6 bases and J by 0 bases; unmatched bases: 11. CDR1 is MDHEN and CDR2 is SYDVKM in the germline V gene. This CDR3 comprises 18 residues. J is TRBJ2-3 and V is TRBV28; 11 bases match TRBD2. The sample was blood. The TCR comes from a woman between 40 and 50 years old with Graves' hyperthyroidism. The CDR3 nucleotides are TGTGCCAGCAGCCTTGGGTGGACTAGCGGGCGAAGCACAGATACGCAGTATTTT. This gives the protein CASSLGWTSGRSTDTQYF.